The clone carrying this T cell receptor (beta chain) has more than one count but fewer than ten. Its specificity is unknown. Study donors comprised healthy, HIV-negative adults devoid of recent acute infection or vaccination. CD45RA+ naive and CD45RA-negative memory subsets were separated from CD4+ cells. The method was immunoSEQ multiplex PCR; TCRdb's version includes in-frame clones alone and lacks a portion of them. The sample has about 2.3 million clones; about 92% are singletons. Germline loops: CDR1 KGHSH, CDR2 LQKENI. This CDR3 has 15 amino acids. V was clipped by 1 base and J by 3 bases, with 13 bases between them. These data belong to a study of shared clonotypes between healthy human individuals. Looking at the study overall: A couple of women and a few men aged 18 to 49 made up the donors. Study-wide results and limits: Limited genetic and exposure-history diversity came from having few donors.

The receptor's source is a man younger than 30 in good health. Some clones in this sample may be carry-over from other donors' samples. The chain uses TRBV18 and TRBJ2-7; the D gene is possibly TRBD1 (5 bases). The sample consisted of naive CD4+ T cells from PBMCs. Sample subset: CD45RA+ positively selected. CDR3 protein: CASSPQETVVYEQYF. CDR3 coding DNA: TGTGCCAGCTCACCACAGGAGACAGTCGTCTACGAGCAGTACTTC.